The next 6 T cell receptor beta chains were all read from a single sample in a study of T cell repertoires in cytomegalovirus infection. TCRdb fed the reads into MiXCR, producing one record per CDR3 protein. Here the sample spans approximately 910,000 distinct CDR3 sequences, roughly a third being singletons. No cognate antigen is known for these TCRs. The material was cultured CD8+ T cells from PBMCs, obtained from culture after CMV antigen stimulation. Every receptor here comes from a human donor in good health (CMV status not recorded). Some clones in this sample may be carry-over from other donors' samples.

This clonotype was seen a few times. This chain connects TRBV6-1 to TRBJ2-1; D is undetermined. CDR1 and CDR2 (germline): MNHNS, SASEGT. This CDR3 has 12 residues. Trimming cost V 10 bases and J 8 bases, with 15 bases left between them. The CDR3 sequence is CATLYQVHEQFF. The CDR3 DNA sequence: TGTGCCACGCTCTACCAGGTACATGAGCAGTTCTTC.

The chain is built from TRBV10-3 and TRBJ1-2; the D is unclear. Germline loops: CDR1 ENHRY, CDR2 SYGVKD. V lost 0 bases and J lost 4, with 9 bases in between. The length of the CDR3 is 14 residues. CDR3 in amino acids: CAISESIGGYGYTF. CDR3 DNA: TGTGCCATCAGTGAGTCGATCGGAGGCTATGGCTACACCTTC.

This clonotype was counted only a few times. The chain couples TRBV11-2 to TRBJ2-2; a weak D match, TRBD1 (5 bases). V dropped 0 bases and J dropped 7 bases, with 9 bases sitting between them. CDR3 length: 14 residues. Germline CDR1 SGHAT, CDR2 FQNNGV. The CDR3 region is CASSLDQGSGELFF. The DNA for the CDR3 is TGTGCCAGCAGCTTAGATCAGGGAAGCGGGGAGCTGTTTTTT.

The chain employs TRBV3-1 and TRBJ2-7; a weak D match, TRBD2 (7 bases). This CDR3 has 17 residues. The germline V and J ends were trimmed by 6 bases and 4 bases, with 25 bases remaining between them. Germline V gives CDR1 LGHDT, CDR2 YNNKEL (reference sequence). As DNA, the CDR3 is TGTGCCAGCAGTCCAACCCACCCGCGGGGGCCGAGGTACGAGCAGTACGTC. Its translation is CASSPTHPRGPRYEQYV.

This clonotype came up a few times. The chain couples TRBV7-6 to TRBJ2-7; perhaps TRBD2 as D (6 bases). The CDR3 loop spans 14 amino acids. From germline, CDR1 is SGHVS and CDR2 FNYEAQ. V was clipped by 4 bases and J by 0 bases, with 10 bases between them. The CDR3 loop reads CASSSGTPSYEQYF. The DNA for the CDR3 is TGTGCCAGCAGCTCCGGGACTCCCTCCTACGAGCAGTACTTC.

There are a few counts of this clonotype. This chain joins TRBV10-3 and TRBJ2-5, with TRBD2 identical over 12 bases. Germline lookup yields CDR1 ENHRY and CDR2 SYGVKD. CDR3 size: 15 residues. The junction had 4 bases not matched to a gene; V was cut back by 3 bases and J by 5 bases. The CDR3 nucleotides are TGTGCCATCAGTGACACAACTAGCGGGGGGGAGACCCAGTACTTC. Its translation: CAISDTTSGGETQYF.